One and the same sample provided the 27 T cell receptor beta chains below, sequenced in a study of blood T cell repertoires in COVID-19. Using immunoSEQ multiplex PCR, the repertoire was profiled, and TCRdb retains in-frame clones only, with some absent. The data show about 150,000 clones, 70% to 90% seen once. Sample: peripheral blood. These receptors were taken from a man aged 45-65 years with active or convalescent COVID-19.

The CDR3 coding sequence is TGTGCCAGCAGCCCTAGAGGGCTAGCGCGGATCCTAGAGCAGTTCTTC. Its translation: CASSPRGLARILEQFF. The V call is TRBV7-9, the J call TRBJ2-1; TRBD2 is a possible D gene (6 bases). Trimming pared 5 bases from V and 10 bases from J, leaving 24 bases between. The germline CDR1 and CDR2 sequences are SEHNR and FQNEAQ (reference sequence). The CDR3 is 16 amino acids.

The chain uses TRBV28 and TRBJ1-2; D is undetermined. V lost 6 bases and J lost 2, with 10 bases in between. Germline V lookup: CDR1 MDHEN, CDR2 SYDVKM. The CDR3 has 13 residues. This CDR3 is CASSPGGNYGYTF. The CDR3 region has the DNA TGTGCCAGCAGCCCTGGAGGGAACTATGGCTACACCTTC.

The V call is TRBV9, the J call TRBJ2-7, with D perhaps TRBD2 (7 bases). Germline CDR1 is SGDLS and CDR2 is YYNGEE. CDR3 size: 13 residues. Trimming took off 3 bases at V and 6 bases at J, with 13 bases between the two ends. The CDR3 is CASSEAGASEQYF. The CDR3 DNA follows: TGTGCCAGCAGCGAGGCGGGGGCGTCCGAGCAGTACTTC.

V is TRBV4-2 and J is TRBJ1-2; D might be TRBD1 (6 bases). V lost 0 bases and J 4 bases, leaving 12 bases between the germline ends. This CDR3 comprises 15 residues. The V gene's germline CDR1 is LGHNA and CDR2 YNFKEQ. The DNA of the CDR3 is TGTGCCAGCAGCCAAGACGAGGGGGAAGGCTATGGCTACACCTTC. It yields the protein CASSQDEGEGYGYTF.

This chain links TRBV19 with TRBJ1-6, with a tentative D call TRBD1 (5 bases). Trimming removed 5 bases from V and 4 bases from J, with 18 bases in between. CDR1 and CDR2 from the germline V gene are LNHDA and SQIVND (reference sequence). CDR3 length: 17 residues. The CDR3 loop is CASSAGRLGGYNSPLHF. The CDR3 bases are TGTGCCAGTAGTGCCGGACGACTCGGGGGATATAATTCACCCCTCCACTTT.

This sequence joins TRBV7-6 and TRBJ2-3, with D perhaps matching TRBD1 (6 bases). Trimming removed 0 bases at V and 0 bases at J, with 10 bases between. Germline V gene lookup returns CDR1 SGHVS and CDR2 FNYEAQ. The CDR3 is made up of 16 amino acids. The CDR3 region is CASSLAWTASTDTQYF. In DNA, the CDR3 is TGTGCCAGCAGCTTAGCTTGGACAGCTAGCACAGATACGCAGTATTTT.

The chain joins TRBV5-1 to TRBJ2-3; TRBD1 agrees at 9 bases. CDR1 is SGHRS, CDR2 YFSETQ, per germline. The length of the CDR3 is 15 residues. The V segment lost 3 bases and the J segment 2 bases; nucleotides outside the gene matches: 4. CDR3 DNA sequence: TGCGCCAGCAGCTGGACAGGGGCTACCACAGATACGCAGTATTTT. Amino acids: CASSWTGATTDTQYF. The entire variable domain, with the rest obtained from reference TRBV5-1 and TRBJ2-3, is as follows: KAGVTQTPRYLIKTRGQQVTLSCSPISGHRSVSWYQQTPGQGLQFLFEYFSETQRNKGNFPGRFSGRQFSNSRSEMNVSTLELGDSALYLCASSWTGATTDTQYFGPGTRLTVL.

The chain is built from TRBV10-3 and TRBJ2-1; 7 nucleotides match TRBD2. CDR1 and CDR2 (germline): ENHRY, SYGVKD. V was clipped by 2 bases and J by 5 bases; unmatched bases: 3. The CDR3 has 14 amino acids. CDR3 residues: CAISESGDNNEQFF. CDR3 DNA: TGTGCCATCAGTGAGAGCGGGGATAACAATGAGCAGTTCTTC.

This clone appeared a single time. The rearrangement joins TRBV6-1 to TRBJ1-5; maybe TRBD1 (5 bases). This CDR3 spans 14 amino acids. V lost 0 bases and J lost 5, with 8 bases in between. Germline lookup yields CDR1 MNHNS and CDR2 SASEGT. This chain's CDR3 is CASSEAGGYQPQHF. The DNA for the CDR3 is TGTGCCAGCAGTGAAGCGGGGGGGTATCAGCCCCAGCATTTT.

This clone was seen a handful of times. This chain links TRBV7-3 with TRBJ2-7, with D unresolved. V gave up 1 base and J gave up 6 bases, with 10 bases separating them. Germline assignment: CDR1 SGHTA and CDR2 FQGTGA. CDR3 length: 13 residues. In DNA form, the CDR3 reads TGTGCCAGCAGCTTAAAAGTGAACGGCGAGCAGTACTTC. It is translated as CASSLKVNGEQYF.

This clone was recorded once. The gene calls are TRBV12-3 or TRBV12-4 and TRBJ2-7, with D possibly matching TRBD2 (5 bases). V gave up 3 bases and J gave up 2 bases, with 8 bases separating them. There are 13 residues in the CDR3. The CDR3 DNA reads TGTGCCAGCAGTTTTCAACTAGCCTACGAGCAGTACTTC. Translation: CASSFQLAYEQYF.

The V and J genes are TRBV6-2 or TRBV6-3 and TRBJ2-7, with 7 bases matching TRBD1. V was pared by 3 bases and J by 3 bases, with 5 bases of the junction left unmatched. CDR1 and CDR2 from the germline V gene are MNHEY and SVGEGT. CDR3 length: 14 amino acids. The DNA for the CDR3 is TGTGCCAGCAGTTATATCGACAGGGTCTACGAGCAGTACTTC. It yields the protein CASSYIDRVYEQYF.

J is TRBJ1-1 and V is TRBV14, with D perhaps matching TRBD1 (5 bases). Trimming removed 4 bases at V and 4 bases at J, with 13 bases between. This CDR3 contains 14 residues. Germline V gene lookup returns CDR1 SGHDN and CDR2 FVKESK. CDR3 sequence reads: CASSLDSGRTEAFF. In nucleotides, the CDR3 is TGTGCCAGCAGCCTAGATTCAGGGCGCACTGAAGCTTTCTTT.

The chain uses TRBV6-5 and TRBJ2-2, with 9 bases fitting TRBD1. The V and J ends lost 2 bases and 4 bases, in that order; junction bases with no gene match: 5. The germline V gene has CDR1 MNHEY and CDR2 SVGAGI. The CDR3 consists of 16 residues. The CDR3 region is CASSYGDRASTGELFF. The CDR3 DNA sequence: TGTGCCAGCAGTTACGGGGACAGGGCGAGCACCGGGGAGCTGTTTTTT.

CDR3 sequence reads: CASSQWGGGQETQYF. The CDR3 region has the DNA TGTGCCAGCAGCCAATGGGGCGGCGGCCAAGAGACCCAGTACTTC. This chain joins TRBV7-3 and TRBJ2-5; D perhaps matches TRBD1 (5 bases). This CDR3 is built from 15 residues. Between the trimmed V and J ends, which lost 5 bases and 1 base, there was a span of 14 bases. The V gene's germline CDR1 is SGHTA and CDR2 FQGTGA.

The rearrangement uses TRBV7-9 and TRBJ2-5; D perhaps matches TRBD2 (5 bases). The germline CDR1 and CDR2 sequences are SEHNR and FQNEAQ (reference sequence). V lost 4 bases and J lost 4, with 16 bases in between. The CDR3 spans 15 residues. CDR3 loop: CASSSLTRGGETQYF. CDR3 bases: TGTGCCAGCAGCTCATTAACTAGAGGAGGAGAGACCCAGTACTTC. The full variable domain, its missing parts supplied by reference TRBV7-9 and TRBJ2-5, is DTGVSQNPRHKITKRGQNVTFRCDPISEHNRLYWYRQTLGQGPEFLTYFQNEAQLEKSRLLSDRFSAERPKGSFSTLEIQRTEQGDSAMYLCASSSLTRGGETQYFGPGTRLLVL.

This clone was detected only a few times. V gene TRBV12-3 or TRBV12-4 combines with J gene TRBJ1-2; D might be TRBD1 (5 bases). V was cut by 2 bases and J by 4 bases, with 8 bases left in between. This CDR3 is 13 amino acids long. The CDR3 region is CASSLSGVYGYTF. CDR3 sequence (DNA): TGTGCCAGCAGTTTATCGGGGGTCTATGGCTACACCTTC.

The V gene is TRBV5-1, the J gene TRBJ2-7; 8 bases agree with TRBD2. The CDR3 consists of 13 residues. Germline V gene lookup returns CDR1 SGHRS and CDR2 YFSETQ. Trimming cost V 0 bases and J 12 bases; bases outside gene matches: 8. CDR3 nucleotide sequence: TGCGCCAGCAGCTTGGACGGGGGGGCCATTCGGTACTTC. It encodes CASSLDGGAIRYF.

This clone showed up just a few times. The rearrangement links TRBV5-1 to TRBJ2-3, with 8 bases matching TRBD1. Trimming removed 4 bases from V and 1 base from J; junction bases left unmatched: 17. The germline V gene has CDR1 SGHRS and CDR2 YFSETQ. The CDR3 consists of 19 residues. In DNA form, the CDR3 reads TGCGCCAGCAGCAAAGGACAGGGCGGACTGGGCGGGGGCACAGATACGCAGTATTTT. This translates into CASSKGQGGLGGGTDTQYF.

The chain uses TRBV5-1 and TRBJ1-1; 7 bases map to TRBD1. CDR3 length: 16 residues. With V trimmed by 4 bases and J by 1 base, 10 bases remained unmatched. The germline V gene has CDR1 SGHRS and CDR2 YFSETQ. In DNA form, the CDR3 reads TGCGCCAGCAGCCCATTCGAGGGACAGTCGAACACTGAAGCTTTCTTT. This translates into CASSPFEGQSNTEAFF.

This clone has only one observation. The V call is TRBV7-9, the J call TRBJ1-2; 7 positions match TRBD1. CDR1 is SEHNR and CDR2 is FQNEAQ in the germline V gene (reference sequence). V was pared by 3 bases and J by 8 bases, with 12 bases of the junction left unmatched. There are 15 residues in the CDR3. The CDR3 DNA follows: TGTGCCAGCAGCTTCCGACAGGGAGGTGGTGAAGGCTACACCTTC. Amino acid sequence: CASSFRQGGGEGYTF.

CDR3 residues: CASSPQGKGLEPQHF. DNA for the CDR3: TGTGCCAGCTCACCCCAGGGAAAGGGATTGGAGCCCCAGCATTTT. The V and J genes are TRBV18 and TRBJ1-5, with D maybe TRBD1 (5 bases). V lost 3 bases and J 8 bases, leaving 17 bases between the germline ends. Germline-derived CDR1 and CDR2 are KGHSH and LQKENI. The CDR3 sequence is 15 residues long.

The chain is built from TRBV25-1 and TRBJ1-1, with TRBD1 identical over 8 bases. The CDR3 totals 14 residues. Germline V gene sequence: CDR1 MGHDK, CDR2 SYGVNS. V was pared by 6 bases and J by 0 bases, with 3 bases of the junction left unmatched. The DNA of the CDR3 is TGTGCCAGCAGAAGGACAGGGTTGAACACTGAAGCTTTCTTT. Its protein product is CASRRTGLNTEAFF.

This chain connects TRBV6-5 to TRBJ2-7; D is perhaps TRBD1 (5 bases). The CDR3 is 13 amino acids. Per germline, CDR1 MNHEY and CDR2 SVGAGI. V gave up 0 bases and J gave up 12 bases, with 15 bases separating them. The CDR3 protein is CASSYSRLAGLYF. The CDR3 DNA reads TGTGCCAGCAGTTACTCAAGGCTCGCAGGGTTGTACTTC.

CDR3 DNA sequence: TGTGCCAGCAGCCAAACCCTAGCGGCCTACTACAATGAGCAGTTCTTC. Encoded protein: CASSQTLAAYYNEQFF. The rearrangement uses TRBV3-1 (or the pseudogene TRBV3-2) and TRBJ2-1, with 7 bases identical to TRBD2. The CDR3 totals 16 residues. Trimming removed 2 bases from V and 3 bases from J; junction bases left unmatched: 7. Per the germline V gene, CDR1 is LGHDT and CDR2 is YNNKEL (reference sequence).

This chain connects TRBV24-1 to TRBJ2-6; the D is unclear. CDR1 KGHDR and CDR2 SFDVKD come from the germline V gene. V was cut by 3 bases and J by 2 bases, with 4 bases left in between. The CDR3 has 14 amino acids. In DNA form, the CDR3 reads TGTGCCACCAGTGATCGGGCTGGGGCCAACGTCCTGACTTTC. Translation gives CATSDRAGANVLTF.

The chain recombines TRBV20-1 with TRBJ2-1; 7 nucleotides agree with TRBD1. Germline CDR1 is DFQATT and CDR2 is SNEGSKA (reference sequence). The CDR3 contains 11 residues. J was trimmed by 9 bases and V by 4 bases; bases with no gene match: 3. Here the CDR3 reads CSAKQGSEQFF. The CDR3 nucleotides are TGCAGTGCTAAACAGGGGTCTGAGCAGTTCTTC.